These 12 T cell receptor beta chains were all obtained from the same sample, sequenced in a study of response to subunit inactivated influenza vaccine. Each CDR3 protein is one row after TCRdb ran MiXCR on the RT-PCR reads. The table lists 500,000 or so distinct CDR3 sequences, approximately 15% of them singletons. The input for sequencing was CD4+ T cells sorted from PBMCs, taken about 24 months after vaccination. Receptor source: a man between 50 and 75 years old who received an inactivated influenza vaccine.

The V gene is TRBV20-1, the J gene TRBJ2-1, with a tentative D call TRBD2 (5 bases). Trimming left V 1 base short and J 4 bases short, with 14 bases between. CDR3 length: 15 amino acids. CDR1 is DFQATT and CDR2 is SNEGSKA in the germline V gene (reference sequence). CDR3 coding DNA: TGCAGTGCTAGAGGGCTAGCTACCCTTTACAATGAGCAGTTCTTC. Residues: CSARGLATLYNEQFF.

The V gene is TRBV5-1, the J gene TRBJ1-1, with D uncertain. The ends were cut back, 4 bases at V and 7 bases at J, with 20 bases in the middle. The germline gives CDR1 SGHRS, CDR2 YFSETQ. CDR3 length: 15 residues. The CDR3 region is CASSPGGQFDHEAFF. Here the CDR3 DNA reads TGCGCCAGCAGCCCAGGAGGGCAGTTCGATCATGAAGCTTTCTTT.

V usage is TRBV10-3 and J usage is TRBJ2-2; the D call may be TRBD1 or TRBD2 (5 bases each). This CDR3 has 15 amino acids. Trimming cost V 3 bases and J 7 bases, with 15 bases left between them. Germline V gene lookup returns CDR1 ENHRY and CDR2 SYGVKD. The CDR3 nucleotides read TGTGCCATCAGTGAATCCAGGGCGGGCGGCGGGGAGCTGTTTTTT. As protein: CAISESRAGGGELFF.

This clonotype was seen a few times. DNA for the CDR3: TGTGCCAGTACCCTAAAAGCAACGGGGACCTCCAATGAGCAGTTCTTC. This sequence encodes CASTLKATGTSNEQFF. The chain links TRBV19 to TRBJ2-1; D may match TRBD1 or TRBD2 (5 bases each). The CDR3 extends over 16 amino acids. V shed 7 bases and J shed 6 bases, with 22 bases lying between them. From germline, CDR1 is LNHDA and CDR2 SQIVND (reference sequence).

This clonotype was seen a few times. J is TRBJ2-2 and V is TRBV5-1; D remains unclear. Trimming shortened V by 3 bases and J by 3 bases, and 6 bases separated the two germline ends. The CDR3 totals 13 residues. In germline, CDR1 is SGHRS, CDR2 YFSETQ. Here the CDR3 reads CASSSVDTGELFF. In DNA form, the CDR3 reads TGCGCCAGCAGCTCCGTGGACACCGGGGAGCTGTTTTTT.

In nucleotides, the CDR3 is TGTGCCAGCAGCGCCCATGTGGGATCCGGGGCCAACGTCCTGACTTTC. The encoded protein is CASSAHVGSGANVLTF. V is TRBV9 and J is TRBJ2-6; no clear D gene. Germline lookup yields CDR1 SGDLS and CDR2 YYNGEE. This CDR3 has 16 residues. The V end lost 3 bases, the J end lost 4 bases, and 14 bases lay between the germline ends.

This clonotype was seen a few times. The chain employs TRBV6-2 or TRBV6-3 and TRBJ2-2, with D hard to call. Germline-derived CDR1 and CDR2 are MNHEY and SVGEGT. V lost 3 bases and J 5 bases, leaving 10 bases between the germline ends. The CDR3 has 14 residues. CDR3 DNA: TGTGCCAGCAGTTATTCCCGGATGACCGGGGAGCTGTTTTTT. Translation: CASSYSRMTGELFF.

In nucleotides, the CDR3 is TGTGCCAGCAGCTTCAGGGTTGGAGATACGCAGTATTTT. Encoded protein: CASSFRVGDTQYF. The chain has TRBV7-2 and TRBJ2-3; weak D call: TRBD1 (5 bases). Germline loops: CDR1 SGHTA, CDR2 FQGNSA. The CDR3 is 13 amino acids. Trimming removed 3 bases from V and 5 bases from J, with 9 bases in between.

This clonotype was observed a few times. The gene calls are TRBV7-9 and TRBJ1-4; weak D call: TRBD1 (5 bases). The CDR3 contains 15 residues. CDR1 is SEHNR, CDR2 FQNEAQ, per germline (reference sequence). Trimming removed 5 bases from V and 5 bases from J, with 15 bases in between. CDR3 in amino acids: CASSRDSGRNEKLFF. The CDR3 DNA reads as TGTGCCAGCAGCCGCGACAGCGGGAGAAATGAAAAACTGTTTTTT.

This clonotype has a count of ten or more. The rearrangement joins TRBV5-1 to TRBJ1-1, with a tentative D call TRBD1 (5 bases). Trimming took 0 bases from V and 5 from J, leaving 8 bases between them. CDR3 length: 13 amino acids. CDR1 is SGHRS, CDR2 YFSETQ, per germline. The CDR3 protein is CASSLVAGTEAFF. In nucleotides, the CDR3 is TGCGCCAGCAGCTTGGTGGCAGGGACTGAAGCTTTCTTT.

The chain joins TRBV11-2 to TRBJ1-6; 8 positions match TRBD1. Germline V CDR1 and CDR2: SGHAT, FQNNGV. This CDR3 contains 18 residues. The junction had 15 bases not matched to a gene; V was cut back by 5 bases and J by 6 bases. The CDR3 loop is CASSPYGGRGLGNSPLHF. The CDR3 nucleotides are TGTGCCAGCAGCCCATACGGCGGCAGGGGGCTTGGTAATTCACCCCTCCACTTT.

This chain links TRBV5-1 with TRBJ2-7, with 9 bases identical to TRBD1. The trim removed 8 bases at V and 5 bases at J, leaving 5 bases unmatched. Per germline, CDR1 SGHRS and CDR2 YFSETQ. This CDR3 is built from 12 residues. For the CDR3, the DNA is TGCGCCAGTGGACAGGGGAAGGACGAGCAGTACTTC. It translates to CASGQGKDEQYF.